The 9 T cell receptor beta chains in this list originate from one sample, sequenced in a study of a mutant IDH1 vaccine in newly diagnosed glioma. For these TCRs, the target antigens are not known. TCRdb keeps only in-frame clones here, not all; method: immunoSEQ multiplex PCR. The top ten hold roughly 0.55% of the sample, which has approximately 110,000 clones, around 90% seen once. Noted time point: week 11, during vaccination. The study gave 300 ug of mutant IDH1 20-mer peptide per vaccine dose, with topical imiquimod. The starting material was PBMCs, obtained from a glioma patient whose treatment included an IDH1 peptide vaccine. These receptors were obtained from a woman aged 50 to 60 with glioma.

A word on this clone: A read error may account for a junction end that differs from germline. V and J are TRBV6-6 and TRBJ2-3; TRBD1 is a possible D gene (6 bases). Germline CDR1 reads MNHNY; CDR2 reads SVGAGI (reference sequence). This CDR3 spans 14 amino acids. The CDR3 region has the DNA TGTGCCAGCAGTTACTCGGGGGCGGCCCCGGGTCCCAATTTT. This gives the protein CASSYSGAAPGPNF.

The rearrangement uses TRBV19 and TRBJ2-6; D ambiguous. The CDR3 spans 14 residues. The V gene's germline CDR1 is LNHDA and CDR2 SQIVND (reference sequence). Trimming stripped 7 bases from V and 0 bases from J, with 7 bases between. This CDR3 is CASTKNSGANVLTF. DNA for the CDR3: TGTGCCAGTACTAAGAACTCTGGGGCCAACGTCCTGACTTTC.

There are a few counts of this clone. This sequence joins TRBV6-1 and TRBJ1-4; TRBD1 matches at 8 bases. Unmatched junction bases numbered 3, after V lost 4 bases and J lost 8 bases. From germline, CDR1 is MNHNS and CDR2 SASEGT. This CDR3 is 13 amino acids long. The CDR3 nucleotides read TGTGCCAGCAGTGCCAGGACAGGGGAAAAACTGTTTTTT. Translation: CASSARTGEKLFF.

This chain connects TRBV19 to TRBJ2-3; 10 bases line up with TRBD2. V lost 10 bases, J lost 4 bases, and 2 bases stayed unmatched. This CDR3 has 12 residues. CDR1 and CDR2 from the germline V gene are LNHDA and SQIVND (reference sequence). CDR3 amino acids: CATLAGADTQYF. The CDR3 DNA sequence: TGTGCCACCCTAGCGGGAGCAGATACGCAGTATTTT.

V usage is TRBV5-1 and J usage is TRBJ2-3; TRBD2 matches at 13 bases. Losses at the gene ends were 3 bases for V and 1 base for J; bases not matched to a gene: 2. CDR3 length: 16 residues. Germline values: CDR1 SGHRS, CDR2 YFSETQ. CDR3 residues: CASSYGLAGGTDTQYF. The CDR3 nucleotides read TGCGCCAGCAGCTACGGACTAGCGGGGGGCACAGATACGCAGTATTTT.

The chain employs TRBV19 and TRBJ1-5, with TRBD1 as a possible D gene (5 bases). There are 16 residues in the CDR3. V was clipped by 3 bases and J by 1 base, with 13 bases between them. CDR1 is LNHDA, CDR2 SQIVND, per germline (reference sequence). DNA for the CDR3: TGTGCCAGTAGTATGCCTCGGGGGATCAGCAATCAGCCCCAGCATTTT. This translates into CASSMPRGISNQPQHF.

V is TRBV30 and J is TRBJ1-2; 9 nucleotides line up with TRBD1. The V gene end was trimmed by 2 bases and the J gene end by 9 bases; junction bases not matched to a gene: 7. The CDR3 runs 13 residues. Germline V lookup: CDR1 GTSNPN, CDR2 SVGIG (reference sequence). For the CDR3, the DNA is TGTGCCTGGAGTCCCGGACAGGGGCGAAGCTACACCTTC. Residues: CAWSPGQGRSYTF.

This clone showed up just a few times. The chain uses TRBV30 and TRBJ2-7; 10 bases are shared with TRBD2. The V and J ends lost 4 bases and 5 bases, in that order; junction bases with no gene match: 5. The CDR3 is 13 residues long. Germline CDR1 reads GTSNPN; CDR2 reads SVGIG (reference sequence). As DNA, the CDR3 is TGTGCCTGGATGGTAGCGGGAGGTCACGAGCAGTACTTC. Translating gives CAWMVAGGHEQYF.

This clone was seen more than once but under ten times. This rearrangement joins TRBV5-5 to TRBJ2-5; 7 nucleotides agree with TRBD1. The J call is doubtful: the DNA matches TRBJ2-7 better. The CDR3 spans 16 residues. Per the germline V gene, CDR1 is SGHKS and CDR2 is YYEKEE (reference sequence). The CDR3 region is CASSLVFGQGVYEQYF. The CDR3 DNA sequence: TGTGCCAGCAGCTTGGTTTTCGGGCAGGGGGTCTACGAGCAGTACTTC.